These T cell receptor beta chains were read from a single sample in a study of T-cell reconstitution after alpha-beta-depleted transplantation in children. TCRdb ran MiXCR on the PCR reads and lists one entry per CDR3 protein. This repertoire shows approximately 130,000 distinct CDR3 sequences, roughly 9.7% found once; its top ten account for around 24%. The sequenced sample was PBMCs, mostly from graft donor cells, obtained 180 days after TCRalphabeta/CD19-depleted stem cell transplant. The receptor source for this set is a girl in the first two years of life who had a stem cell transplant for combined immunodeficiency, so the T cells may come from the graft donor. Both conserved end residues are part of each CDR3. The D gene is left open where the match is weak. The size entry is marked missing in some rows and otherwise reads once, few, many or a size class.

cdr3_nt,cdr3_aa,d_call,clone_size,j_call,v_call
TGTGCCAGCAGCTTTCTTTCAGGACCCGTTTCTTCCTACGAGCAGTACTTC,CASSFLSGPVSSYEQYF,-,many,TRBJ2-7,TRBV7-6
TGTGCCTGGGCTTACAGTGAATACGAGCAGTACTTC,CAWAYSEYEQYF,-,few,TRBJ2-7,TRBV30
TGCGCCAGCAGTGAGTCGAACAGGGGGTTGACCTACGAGCAGTACTTC,CASSESNRGLTYEQYF,TRBD1,-,TRBJ2-7,TRBV10-2
TGTGCCAGCAGTTTAGACGGGCAGGGGGCGGGGAAACTGTTTTTT,CASSLDGQGAGKLFF,TRBD1,few,TRBJ1-4,TRBV27
TGTGCCAGCCGAGTCCGGACAGGCTACGAGCAGTACTTC,CASRVRTGYEQYF,TRBD1,few,TRBJ2-7,TRBV18
TGTGCCAGCGCTTCTACAGGGTACTACAATGAGCAGTTCTTC,CASASTGYYNEQFF,-,-,TRBJ2-1,TRBV12-3/TRBV12-4
TGTGCCAGCAGCTTAGGGCTACAGGAGCAGTTCTTC,CASSLGLQEQFF,-,few,TRBJ2-1,TRBV13
TGTGCCAGCAGCTGGGAACGCTACGAGCAGTACTTC,CASSWERYEQYF,-,few,TRBJ2-7,TRBV12-3/TRBV12-4
TGTGCCAGCAGCTTCAAGGCCCTTAACTATGGCTACACCTTC,CASSFKALNYGYTF,-,-,TRBJ1-2,TRBV7-9
TGTGCCAGCAGCTTGGCGGGAGGCACAGATACGCAGTATTTT,CASSLAGGTDTQYF,TRBD2,many,TRBJ2-3,TRBV7-3
TGTGCCAGCAGTTTAGGCTACGGGACTAACTATGGCTACACCTTC,CASSLGYGTNYGYTF,-,few,TRBJ1-2,TRBV27
TGCGCCAGCAGCTTTTGGGACAGATACAATGAGCAGTTCTTC,CASSFWDRYNEQFF,TRBD1,-,TRBJ2-1,TRBV5-1
TGTGCCAGCAGCATCGACAGCGGCCTACCCTATGGCTACACCTTC,CASSIDSGLPYGYTF,-,few,TRBJ1-2,TRBV7-2
TGTGCCATCAGTGCCCCGGACAGGCTAGCTGTGAACGGGGAGCTGTTTTTT,CAISAPDRLAVNGELFF,TRBD1,-,TRBJ2-2,TRBV10-3
TGTGCCAGCAGTTACTCGGGTAGCTCCTACAATGAGCAGTTCTTC,CASSYSGSSYNEQFF,-,few,TRBJ2-1,TRBV6-5
TGCAGTGCTAGACGCCTCCAGGGAGGAACAGATACGCAGTATTTT,CSARRLQGGTDTQYF,-,few,TRBJ2-3,TRBV20-1
TGTGCCAGCAGTTCCAGGGAATGGAGAGCTACTGAAGCTTTCTTT,CASSSREWRATEAFF,-,few,TRBJ1-1,TRBV6-2/TRBV6-3
TGTGCCAGCAGTTTTAGACAGGGCGAGTTGGAGACCCAGTACTTC,CASSFRQGELETQYF,TRBD1,-,TRBJ2-5,TRBV7-9
TGTGCCAGCAGCTCCAGCGGGAGTAACACCGGGGAGCTGTTTTTT,CASSSSGSNTGELFF,TRBD2,-,TRBJ2-2,TRBV7-3
TGCAGTGCTAGCCACGGGAGCTCCTACGAGCAGTACTTC,CSASHGSSYEQYF,-,-,TRBJ2-7,TRBV20-1